The 30 T cell receptor beta chains given below trace back to one sample, sequenced in a study of blood T cell repertoires in COVID-19. Profiled with immunoSEQ multiplex PCR; TCRdb holds only in-frame clones, not every one. The sample lists just over 250,000 clones; around 84% were seen once. The sample comprised PBMCs or T cells enriched from blood (not recorded which). All receptors come from a man aged 30-40 years with acute COVID-19.

The rearrangement links TRBV27 to TRBJ2-2, with a tentative D call TRBD1 (7 bases). Germline-derived CDR1 and CDR2 are MNHEY and SMNVEV (reference sequence). The CDR3 is 17 residues long. V lost 1 base to trimming and J lost 6 bases, with 18 bases between them. The CDR3 loop is CASSLYRRAGGSGELFF. CDR3 nucleotide sequence: TGTGCCAGCAGTTTATATCGGAGGGCAGGGGGTTCCGGGGAGCTGTTTTTT.

The genes are TRBV6-2 or TRBV6-3 and TRBJ2-2, with TRBD2 identical over 8 bases. The CDR3 totals 16 residues. V dropped 2 bases and J dropped 5; count of bases not matched to a gene: 7. Germline V gene sequence: CDR1 MNHEY, CDR2 SVGEGT. Here the CDR3 DNA reads TGTGCCAGCAGTTACCTCAGCGGGAGAAATACCGGGGAGCTGTTTTTT. Protein sequence: CASSYLSGRNTGELFF.

V and J are TRBV5-5 and TRBJ2-2; possibly TRBD2 for D (6 bases). Germline V gene data show CDR1 as SGHKS and CDR2 as YYEKEE (reference sequence). The CDR3 length is 13 residues. Trimming shortened V by 4 bases and J by 4 bases, and 8 bases separated the two germline ends. The CDR3 loop reads CASSPGVTGELFF. CDR3 DNA: TGTGCCAGCAGCCCGGGGGTCACCGGGGAGCTGTTTTTT.

The rearrangement links TRBV9 to TRBJ1-3; D is unresolved. V lost 0 bases to trimming and J lost 1 base, with 11 bases between them. The CDR3 consists of 16 residues. In germline, CDR1 is SGDLS, CDR2 YYNGEE. The chain's CDR3 is CASSVGAGESGNTIYF. The CDR3 coding sequence is TGTGCCAGCAGCGTAGGAGCTGGGGAGTCTGGAAACACCATATATTTT.

V and J are TRBV19 and TRBJ1-1, with 8 bases identical to TRBD1. The CDR3 runs 14 residues. V shed 4 bases and J 4 bases; nucleotides not matched to a gene: 5. The germline CDR1 and CDR2 sequences are LNHDA and SQIVND (reference sequence). The CDR3 DNA is TGTGCCAGTAGTAGCGTACAGGGGGGCACTGAAGCTTTCTTT. Translating gives CASSSVQGGTEAFF. Filled out from reference TRBV19 and TRBJ1-1, the complete variable domain reads DGGITQSPKYLFRKEGQNVTLSCEQNLNHDAMYWYRQDPGQGLRLIYYSQIVNDFQKGDIAEGYSVSREKKESFPLTVTSAQKNPTAFYLCASSSVQGGTEAFFGQGTRLTVV.

A few counts support this clone. The chain carries TRBV6-4 and TRBJ2-5, with D perhaps matching TRBD2 (6 bases). Germline assignment: CDR1 MRHNA and CDR2 SNTAGT. CDR3 length equals 13 residues. V lost 4 bases to trimming and J lost 5 bases, with 11 bases between them. The CDR3 sequence: CASSARGRETQYF. The CDR3 nucleotides read TGTGCCAGCAGTGCGAGAGGGAGGGAGACCCAGTACTTC.

In the case of this clone: At one end the junction does not follow the germline gene, possibly because of a read error. The J gene is TRBJ2-1, the V gene TRBV5-1; maybe TRBD2 (6 bases). The CDR3 sequence is 18 residues long. Germline V gene lookup returns CDR1 SGHRS and CDR2 YFSETQ. CDR3 in DNA: TGTGCCAGCAGCTTGGCCTATTCGGACGGGAGCTCCTACAATGAGCAGTTCTTC. As protein: CASSLAYSDGSSYNEQFF.

The chain joins TRBV28 to TRBJ2-7, with 11 nucleotides matching TRBD2. The trim removed 2 bases at V and 2 bases at J, leaving 8 bases unmatched. The CDR3 length is 17 residues. Per the germline V gene, CDR1 is MDHEN and CDR2 is SYDVKM. This chain's CDR3 is CASSLGDTSGGPYEQYV. The CDR3 nucleotides are TGTGCCAGCAGTTTAGGGGATACTAGCGGGGGCCCCTACGAGCAGTACGTC.

As regards this clone: At one boundary the junction diverges from the germline segment, which might be a read error. The rearrangement uses TRBV24-1 and TRBJ1-2, with TRBD1 identical over 9 bases. The CDR3 covers 16 residues. Germline lookup yields CDR1 KGHDR and CDR2 SFDVKD. The CDR3 reads CATSDPTPGQGSSIFF. The CDR3 region has the DNA TGTGCCACCAGTGATCCAACACCGGGACAGGGATCGTCTATCTTCTTC.

The V call is TRBV9, the J call TRBJ2-3; D perhaps matches TRBD2 (7 bases). Trimming pared 7 bases from V and 0 bases from J, leaving 12 bases between. This CDR3 has 14 amino acids. Germline V gene data show CDR1 as SGDLS and CDR2 as YYNGEE. CDR3 sequence (DNA): TGTGCCAGCGCCGAGGGGGGGAGCACAGATACGCAGTATTTT. Residues: CASAEGGSTDTQYF.

This clone has more than one count but fewer than ten. The chain uses TRBV27 and TRBJ1-2; no definite D call. V was shortened by 5 bases and J by 4 bases, with 11 bases between the two germline ends. Germline V CDR1 and CDR2: MNHEY, SMNVEV (reference sequence). The CDR3 is made up of 13 amino acids. The CDR3 loop is CASSREASYGYTF. The CDR3 DNA follows: TGTGCCAGCAGTCGAGAGGCTTCCTATGGCTACACCTTC.

This clone was counted once. This rearrangement joins TRBV7-3 to TRBJ2-2; D is undetermined. The V gene lost 4 bases and the J gene lost 2 bases, with 5 bases spanning the gap. The CDR3 is 13 residues long. Germline V gene data show CDR1 as SGHTA and CDR2 as FQGTGA. The CDR3 sequence is CASSSINTGELFF. The CDR3 region has the DNA TGTGCCAGCAGCTCCATTAACACCGGGGAGCTGTTTTTT. Full variable domain (missing parts from reference TRBV7-3 and TRBJ2-2): GAGVSQTPSNKVTEKGKYVELRCDPISGHTALYWYRQSLGQGPEFLIYFQGTGAADDSGLPNDRFFAVRPEGSVSTLKIQRTERGDSAVYLCASSSINTGELFFGEGSRLTVL.

The J gene is TRBJ2-4, the V gene TRBV10-1, with unresolved D. From germline, CDR1 is WNHNN and CDR2 SYGVQD (reference sequence). CDR3 length: 13 residues. V was pared by 6 bases and J by 7 bases, with 13 bases between. The CDR3 here is CASSGSPGNIQYF. The DNA of the CDR3 is TGCGCCAGCAGCGGATCCCCGGGTAACATTCAGTACTTC.

The chain is built from TRBV12-2 and TRBJ1-6. TRBV12-2 constitutes a pseudogene. The CDR3 sequence is 16 residues long. CDR3 sequence: CASRLVFSGLNSPLHF. The CDR3 region has the DNA TGTGCAAGTCGCTTAGTATTTTCGGGACTCAATTCACCCCTCCACTTT.

The chain uses TRBV7-8 and TRBJ2-5; 13 bases align to TRBD2. V shed 5 bases and J 2 bases; nucleotides not matched to a gene: 2. Per the germline V gene, CDR1 is SGHVS and CDR2 is FQNEAQ. The CDR3 has 15 amino acids. The CDR3 is CASSRTSGGQETQYF. CDR3 DNA: TGTGCCAGCAGCCGGACTAGCGGGGGACAAGAGACCCAGTACTTC.

The chain combines TRBV29-1 with TRBJ1-4; possible D gene TRBD1, 6 bases. Trimming cost V 4 bases and J 11 bases, with 14 bases left between them. The CDR3 length is 12 residues. CDR1 SQVTM and CDR2 ANQGSEA come from the germline V gene. The CDR3, as DNA: TGCAGCGTTGCCAAGGGAGGGGGTAAACTGTTTTTT. Amino acids: CSVAKGGGKLFF.

The chain joins TRBV19 to TRBJ1-2; D uncertain. Looked up from germline, CDR1 is LNHDA and CDR2 is SQIVND (reference sequence). Trimming pared 3 bases from V and 8 bases from J, leaving 13 bases between. The CDR3 length is 13 residues. The CDR3 region has the DNA TGTGCCAGTAGTATCTCTGGGCGAGGGGGCTACACCTTC. Amino acid sequence: CASSISGRGGYTF. Drawing the rest from reference TRBV19 and TRBJ1-2, the complete variable domain is DGGITQSPKYLFRKEGQNVTLSCEQNLNHDAMYWYRQDPGQGLRLIYYSQIVNDFQKGDIAEGYSVSREKKESFPLTVTSAQKNPTAFYLCASSISGRGGYTFGSGTRLTVV.

V usage is TRBV7-8 and J usage is TRBJ1-3, with D unclear. The V gene's germline CDR1 is SGHVS and CDR2 FQNEAQ. The ends were cut back, 5 bases at V and 4 bases at J, with 12 bases in the middle. This CDR3 region has 14 residues. CDR3 DNA sequence: TGTGCCAGCAGCAGCAGCAGGTTAGGAAACACCATATATTTT. Its translation is CASSSSRLGNTIYF.

This sequence joins TRBV11-3 and TRBJ2-3, with D unresolved. Trimming left V 2 bases short and J 6 bases short, with 12 bases between. Germline lookup yields CDR1 SGHNT and CDR2 YENEEA. The CDR3 sequence is 14 residues long. DNA of the CDR3: TGTGCCAGCAGCTTAAGTCCCGGCAGGGATACGCAGTATTTT. Amino acids: CASSLSPGRDTQYF. Full variable domain (rest looked up from reference TRBV11-3 and TRBJ2-3): EAGVVQSPRYKIIEKKQPVAFWCNPISGHNTLYWYLQNLGQGPELLIRYENEEAVDDSQLPKDRFSAERLKGVDSTLKIQPAELGDSAVYLCASSLSPGRDTQYFGPGTRLTVL.

The V call is TRBV28, the J call TRBJ1-6; no reliable D call. Trimming removed 10 bases from V and 0 bases from J, with 13 bases in between. Germline V gene lookup returns CDR1 MDHEN and CDR2 SYDVKM. The CDR3 has 15 residues. The CDR3, as DNA: TGTGCCATCCCCTCTGAGAGCTCCTATAATTCACCCCTCCACTTT. Translating gives CAIPSESSYNSPLHF.

The rearrangement uses TRBV4-2 and TRBJ2-3; 11 bases are a match to TRBD2. V trimming: 3 bases; J trimming: 4 bases; junction bases outside the gene matches: 3. Per germline, CDR1 LGHNA and CDR2 YNFKEQ. This CDR3 comprises 15 residues. The chain's CDR3 is CASSQTSGISDTQYF. The CDR3 DNA is TGTGCCAGCAGCCAGACTAGCGGGATCTCAGATACGCAGTATTTT.

The chain couples TRBV19 to TRBJ2-5, with 8 bases that match TRBD2. J was trimmed by 1 base and V by 11 bases; bases with no gene match: 3. This CDR3 spans 12 amino acids. Germline V CDR1 and CDR2: LNHDA, SQIVND (reference sequence). The CDR3 here is CAASGGQETQYF. In DNA form, the CDR3 reads TGTGCCGCGAGCGGGGGCCAAGAGACCCAGTACTTC.

V usage is TRBV6-5 and J usage is TRBJ1-2, with a weak D call TRBD1 (6 bases). Trimming cost V 5 bases and J 2 bases, with 15 bases left between them. CDR3 length: 15 amino acids. The V gene's germline CDR1 is MNHEY and CDR2 SVGAGI. CDR3 sequence (DNA): TGTGCCAGCAGTCTCGGACAGATTCCCAACTATGGCTACACCTTC. Its translation is CASSLGQIPNYGYTF.

The V and J genes are TRBV5-8 and TRBJ2-1; 8 bases align to TRBD2. The germline CDR1 and CDR2 sequences are SGHTS and YDEGEE. CDR3 length: 15 residues. The V segment lost 0 bases and the J segment 5 bases; nucleotides outside the gene matches: 4. Written as DNA, the CDR3 is TGTGCCAGCAGCTTGGGGGTAGCGGGGAACAATGAGCAGTTCTTC. Residues: CASSLGVAGNNEQFF.

DNA for the CDR3: TGTGCCAGCAGCACAACGGGACAGGGACTAGCCAAAAACATTCAGTACTTC. Residues: CASSTTGQGLAKNIQYF. The gene calls are TRBV7-3 and TRBJ2-4; 9 bases are a match to TRBD1. Germline V gives CDR1 SGHTA, CDR2 FQGTGA. The trim removed 5 bases at V and 0 bases at J, leaving 8 bases unmatched. The CDR3 has 17 amino acids.

This chain connects TRBV7-9 to TRBJ2-2; no definite D call. Looked up from germline, CDR1 is SEHNR and CDR2 is FQNEAQ (reference sequence). Trimming pared 5 bases from V and 4 bases from J, leaving 5 bases between. The CDR3 runs to 12 residues. The CDR3 DNA is TGTGCCAGCAGCCTCGGCACCGGGGAGCTGTTTTTT. It translates to CASSLGTGELFF.

The chain is built from TRBV27 and TRBJ1-2; TRBD1 aligns across 7 bases. In germline, CDR1 is MNHEY, CDR2 SMNVEV (reference sequence). The CDR3 has 13 amino acids. After removal of 2 bases from V and 6 bases from J, the junction contained 3 bases not matched to a gene. CDR3 DNA: TGTGCCAGCAGTTTAGACAGGGCAGATGGCTACACCTTC. Protein: CASSLDRADGYTF.

The rearrangement joins TRBV27 to TRBJ1-1; 8 nucleotides line up with TRBD1. There are 17 residues in the CDR3. The germline CDR1 and CDR2 sequences are MNHEY and SMNVEV (reference sequence). V gave up 5 bases and J gave up 0 bases; unmatched junction bases: 11. The CDR3 loop is CASSAYDRGILNTEAFF. The CDR3 bases are TGTGCCAGCAGTGCCTACGACAGGGGAATTTTGAACACTGAAGCTTTCTTT.

Of note for this clone: The same CDR3 also results from other DNA sequences found in this sample. The chain couples TRBV18 to TRBJ1-2; TRBD1 matches at 8 bases. The CDR3 covers 14 residues. Germline V gives CDR1 KGHSH, CDR2 LQKENI. With V trimmed by 4 bases and J by 0 bases, 1 base remained unmatched. The CDR3 sequence is CASSRGQANYGYTF. In DNA form, the CDR3 reads TGTGCCAGCTCACGGGGACAGGCTAACTATGGCTACACCTTC.

This chain uses TRBV28 with TRBJ2-5, with TRBD1 identical over 7 bases. The germline V gene has CDR1 MDHEN and CDR2 SYDVKM. The CDR3 runs to 15 residues. The V and J ends lost 5 bases and 9 bases, in that order; junction bases with no gene match: 15. The CDR3 DNA is TGTGCCAGCAGTCAACCGGGGACAGCCAACTTGGCCCAGTACTTC. Residues: CASSQPGTANLAQYF.